The 15 T cell receptor beta chains listed next were all sequenced from one sample in a study of blood T cells in healthy people across ages. A J-beta primer mix and a sample-barcoded 5' primer were used in a second PCR of roughly 7 to 12 cycles. One entry per CDR3 protein results from TCRdb running MiXCR on the 5' RACE reads. The table has some 560,000 distinct CDR3 sequences, about 29% seen once. The same sample was also studied in work on T cells of mothers and their children.

The sample taken for sequencing was blood. Receptors were obtained from a boy aged 2 to 10 in good health.

The chain carries TRBV29-1 and TRBJ1-2; TRBD1 is a possible D gene (5 bases). Per the germline V gene, CDR1 is SQVTM and CDR2 is ANQGSEA. V shed 6 bases and J shed 6 bases, with 11 bases lying between them. This CDR3 is built from 11 residues. CDR3 protein: CSVGLFNGYTF. The CDR3, as DNA: TGCAGCGTGGGACTGTTCAATGGCTACACCTTC.

Only a few counts were recorded for this clonotype. The rearrangement links TRBV2 to TRBJ1-1; D ambiguous. The germline V gene encodes CDR1 SNHLY and CDR2 FYNNEI. The CDR3 sequence is 14 residues long. V was cut by 5 bases and J by 4 bases, with 14 bases left in between. CDR3 sequence (DNA): TGTGCCAGCAGTTCGGGAGGGAGTGGCACTGAAGCTTTCTTT. This sequence encodes CASSSGGSGTEAFF.

This clonotype was recorded a few times. V usage is TRBV5-1 and J usage is TRBJ2-3; 11 nucleotides line up with TRBD1. The CDR3 runs 16 residues. The V and J ends lost 4 bases and 4 bases, in that order; junction bases with no gene match: 8. Per germline, CDR1 SGHRS and CDR2 YFSETQ. In DNA form, the CDR3 reads TGCGCCAGCAGCAAAACCGGGACAGGGGGGGCAGATACGCAGTATTTT. It yields the protein CASSKTGTGGADTQYF.

J is TRBJ1-1 and V is TRBV5-5, with D uncertain. V lost 4 bases, J lost 1 base, and 14 bases lay in between. Germline values: CDR1 SGHKS, CDR2 YYEKEE (reference sequence). The CDR3 runs 15 residues. The CDR3 bases are TGTGCCAGCAGCGTCGGACGGAGAGGGAACACTGAAGCTTTCTTT. It yields the protein CASSVGRRGNTEAFF. The full variable domain, its missing parts supplied by reference TRBV5-5 and TRBJ1-1, is DAGVTQSPTHLIKTRGQQVTLRCSPISGHKSVSWYQQVLGQGPQFIFQYYEKEERGRGNFPDRFSARQFPNYSSELNVNALLLGDSALYLCASSVGRRGNTEAFFGQGTRLTVV.

A few counts support this clonotype. The rearrangement uses TRBV20-1 and TRBJ2-2; no clear D gene. The CDR3 is made up of 16 amino acids. Trimming removed 0 bases from V and 2 bases from J, with 13 bases in between. Germline V CDR1 and CDR2: DFQATT, SNEGSKA (reference sequence). The chain's CDR3 is CSARDRRAANTGELFF. CDR3 sequence (DNA): TGCAGTGCTAGAGATCGACGGGCAGCCAACACCGGGGAGCTGTTTTTT.

The rearrangement joins TRBV20-1 to TRBJ2-1; 13 bases fit TRBD2. With the DNA end fitting TRBJ2-7 better, the J assignment may be wrong. CDR1 is DFQATT and CDR2 is SNEGSKA in the germline V gene (reference sequence). The CDR3 totals 15 residues. For the CDR3, the DNA is TGCAGTGCTAGAATCTGGACTAGCGGGAGATACGAGCAGTACTTC. This encodes CSARIWTSGRYEQYF.

This clonotype was detected a few times. The chain combines TRBV29-1 with TRBJ2-3, with TRBD2 matching 12 bases. Germline loops: CDR1 SQVTM, CDR2 ANQGSEA. V trimming: 0 bases; J trimming: 6 bases; junction bases outside the gene matches: 4. The CDR3 consists of 15 residues. CDR3 DNA sequence: TGCAGCGTTGAAGATCGACTAGCGGGAGCTGATACGCAGTATTTT. Protein product: CSVEDRLAGADTQYF.

In this sample, this clonotype turned up a few times. The gene calls are TRBV7-2 and TRBJ2-5; 11 nucleotides line up with TRBD2. The better agreement between TRBJ2-7 and the DNA end casts doubt on the J call. Per the germline V gene, CDR1 is SGHTA and CDR2 is FQGNSA. The CDR3 runs 19 residues. CDR3 amino acids: CASSLMASGRFASRYEQYF. For the CDR3, the DNA is TGTGCCAGCAGCTTAATGGCTAGCGGGAGGTTCGCGTCGAGGTACGAGCAGTACTTC.

V and J are TRBV29-1 and TRBJ1-1; D gene ambiguous. V was pared by 4 bases and J by 11 bases, with 14 bases between. The CDR3 has 11 residues. Germline loops: CDR1 SQVTM, CDR2 ANQGSEA. The CDR3 DNA sequence: TGCAGCGTTGTTCTGGATTATGGGGCTTTCTTT. Translated: CSVVLDYGAFF.

The chain joins TRBV4-3 to TRBJ1-1, with D perhaps TRBD1 (5 bases). Between the trimmed V and J ends, which lost 5 bases and 5 bases, there was a span of 21 bases. This CDR3 contains 16 residues. The germline gives CDR1 LGHNA, CDR2 YSLEER. In nucleotides, the CDR3 is TGCGCCAGCAGCGCGAGCGAAGGGGTTTTTGGGACTGAAGCTTTCTTT. This encodes CASSASEGVFGTEAFF.

In this sample, this clonotype turned up a few times. The V gene is TRBV14, the J gene TRBJ2-5, with TRBD1 identical over 9 bases. J gave up 1 base and V 2 bases, and 8 bases lay outside the gene matches. Germline V gene data show CDR1 as SGHDN and CDR2 as FVKESK. This CDR3 comprises 17 residues. CDR3 region: CASSQYRTGVPQETQYF. DNA of the CDR3: TGTGCCAGCAGCCAATATAGGACAGGGGTCCCCCAAGAGACCCAGTACTTC.

This clonotype was seen more than once but under ten times. This sequence joins TRBV7-8 and TRBJ2-5; TRBD2 aligns across 14 bases. Matching the DNA end better, TRBJ2-1 makes the J call doubtful. The CDR3 sequence is 15 residues long. CDR1 and CDR2 (germline): SGHVS, FQNEAQ. CDR3 sequence: CASSQTGTSGRGQFF. For the CDR3, the DNA is TGTGCCAGCAGCCAAACTGGGACTAGCGGGAGAGGGCAGTTCTTC.

This rearrangement joins TRBV20-1 to TRBJ1-2, with unresolved D. Germline loops: CDR1 DFQATT, CDR2 SNEGSKA (reference sequence). This CDR3 is built from 14 residues. Trimming removed 0 bases from V and 9 bases from J, with 17 bases in between. CDR3 DNA sequence: TGCAGTGCTAGAGATAAACCGGGCCTCCCGAGCTACACCTTC. Protein product: CSARDKPGLPSYTF.

The chain links TRBV28 to TRBJ1-4, with D hard to call. The ends were cut back, 3 bases at V and 8 bases at J, with 13 bases in the middle. This CDR3 region has 14 residues. Germline assignment: CDR1 MDHEN and CDR2 SYDVKM. The CDR3 spells CASSLRGSSEKLFF. The CDR3 bases are TGTGCCAGCAGTTTGCGGGGATCGAGCGAAAAACTGTTTTTT.

This clonotype was detected many times. The chain is built from TRBV2 and TRBJ2-1, with TRBD1 as a possible D gene (5 bases). V was pared by 6 bases and J by 0 bases, with 12 bases between. This CDR3 has 15 amino acids. In germline, CDR1 is SNHLY, CDR2 FYNNEI. This CDR3 reads CASSVGQGSYNEQFF. CDR3 sequence (DNA): TGTGCCAGCAGCGTAGGTCAGGGCTCCTACAATGAGCAGTTCTTC. The full variable domain, rest sourced from reference TRBV2 and TRBJ2-1, is EPEVTQTPSHQVTQMGQEVILRCVPISNHLYFYWYRQILGQKVEFLVSFYNNEISEKSEIFDDQFSVERPDGSNFTLKIRSTKLEDSAMYFCASSVGQGSYNEQFFGPGTRLTVL.